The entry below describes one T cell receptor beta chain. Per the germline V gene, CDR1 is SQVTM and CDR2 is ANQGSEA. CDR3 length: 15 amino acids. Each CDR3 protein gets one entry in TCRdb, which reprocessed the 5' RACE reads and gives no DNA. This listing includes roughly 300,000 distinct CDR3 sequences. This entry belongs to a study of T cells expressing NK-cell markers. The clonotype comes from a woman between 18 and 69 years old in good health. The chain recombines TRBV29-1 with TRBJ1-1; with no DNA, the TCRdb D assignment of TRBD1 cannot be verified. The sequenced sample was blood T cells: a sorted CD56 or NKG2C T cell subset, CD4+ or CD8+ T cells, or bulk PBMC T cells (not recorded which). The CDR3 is CSVEESRGLGTEAFF.